Each of the 22 T cell receptor beta chains below was sequenced from the same sample in a study of OX40 agonist ivuxolimab in advanced cancers. Only in-frame clones appear in the TCRdb table, and some are missing; sequencing was by immunoSEQ multiplex PCR. The table has tens of thousands of clones, 88% seen once. Source: CD4+ or CD8+ T cells sorted from blood, taken in a trial of the OX40 agonist ivuxolimab. These receptors were obtained from an adult with an advanced solid tumor such as melanoma, head and neck, liver or kidney cancer.

The rearrangement uses TRBV28 and TRBJ2-3, with 8 bases lining up with TRBD2. Germline V gene lookup returns CDR1 MDHEN and CDR2 SYDVKM. The CDR3 totals 16 residues. With 8 bases clipped from V and 5 bases from J, the junction kept 15 bases outside the gene matches. In DNA, the CDR3 is TGTGCCAGCTCCCTAGTACCAGCGGGAGTTGGAGATACGCAGTATTTT. This codes for CASSLVPAGVGDTQYF.

The chain combines TRBV29-1 with TRBJ2-1, with TRBD2 identical over 9 bases. Germline CDR1 is SQVTM and CDR2 is ANQGSEA. After removal of 5 bases from V and 9 bases from J, the junction contained 5 bases not matched to a gene. The CDR3 covers 12 residues. Here the CDR3 reads CSVPWTSVEQFF. The DNA of the CDR3 is TGCAGCGTTCCTTGGACTAGCGTTGAGCAGTTCTTC.

The chain is built from TRBV28 and TRBJ2-2; D unresolved. Trimming left V 6 bases short and J 4 bases short, with 6 bases between. In germline, CDR1 is MDHEN, CDR2 SYDVKM. The CDR3 sequence is 12 residues long. Here the CDR3 DNA reads TGTGCCAGCAGGGGCGGCACCGGGGAGCTGTTTTTT. Protein sequence: CASRGGTGELFF. Full variable domain (missing parts from reference TRBV28 and TRBJ2-2): DVKVTQSSRYLVKRTGEKVFLECVQDMDHENMFWYRQDPGLGLRLIYFSYDVKMKEKGDIPEGYSVSREKKERFSLILESASTNQTSMYLCASRGGTGELFFGEGSRLTVL.

The chain links TRBV28 to TRBJ2-7; 8 bases align to TRBD1. With 5 bases clipped from V and 5 bases from J, the junction kept 11 bases outside the gene matches. CDR1 MDHEN and CDR2 SYDVKM come from the germline V gene. The CDR3 covers 15 residues. The CDR3: CASSPRTGWYNEQYF. The CDR3 DNA follows: TGTGCCAGCAGTCCGCGGACAGGGTGGTATAACGAGCAGTACTTC.

This clone was detected only once. V and J are TRBV6-5 and TRBJ2-1, with a tentative D call TRBD2 (6 bases). Germline values: CDR1 MNHEY, CDR2 SVGAGI. V was pared by 2 bases and J by 1 base, with 9 bases between. The CDR3 totals 15 residues. In DNA form, the CDR3 reads TGTGCCAGCAGTTACCTACTAGCTTCCTACAATGAGCAGTTCTTC. Amino acid sequence: CASSYLLASYNEQFF.

CDR3 protein: CASSEAKGHGYTF. CDR3 sequence (DNA): TGTGCCAGCAGTGAAGCGAAGGGGCATGGCTACACCTTC. The chain couples TRBV2 to TRBJ1-2; tentatively, D is TRBD1 (5 bases). Germline V CDR1 and CDR2: SNHLY, FYNNEI. Trimming removed 0 bases from V and 6 bases from J, with 8 bases in between. CDR3 size: 13 residues.

J is TRBJ2-3 and V is TRBV4-1; 8 bases agree with TRBD2. This CDR3 has 19 amino acids. The germline gives CDR1 MGHRA, CDR2 YSYEKL. With V trimmed by 2 bases and J by 4 bases, 17 bases remained unmatched. The CDR3: CASSQRTLETSGIADTQYF. The CDR3 DNA sequence: TGCGCCAGCAGCCAACGAACACTCGAAACTAGCGGTATCGCAGATACGCAGTATTTT.

The chain combines TRBV29-1 with TRBJ1-4; TRBD1 matches 12 bases. Germline trimming cut 0 bases from V and 8 bases from J; bases unmatched to any gene: 4. This CDR3 comprises 15 residues. Germline V gene sequence: CDR1 SQVTM, CDR2 ANQGSEA. The CDR3 DNA sequence: TGCAGCGTTGAAGATAGGGGGACAGGGGGCGAAAAACTGTTTTTT. Translation: CSVEDRGTGGEKLFF. The whole variable domain, remainder taken from reference TRBV29-1 and TRBJ1-4, is SAVISQKPSRDICQRGTSLTIQCQVDSQVTMMFWYRQQPGQSLTLIATANQGSEATYESGFVIDKFPISRPNLTFSTLTVSNMSPEDSSIYLCSVEDRGTGGEKLFFGSGTQLSVL.

The chain uses TRBV11-1 and TRBJ2-1, with 13 bases fitting TRBD2. The length of the CDR3 is 16 residues. The ends lost 1 base at V and 8 bases at J; junction bases unmatched: 5. Germline CDR1 reads SGHAT; CDR2 reads FQDESV (reference sequence). The CDR3 protein is CASSLVLAGGSDEQFF. In DNA form, the CDR3 reads TGTGCCAGCAGCTTAGTACTAGCGGGAGGGAGCGATGAGCAGTTCTTC.

This chain connects TRBV2 to TRBJ1-5; 9 bases line up with TRBD1. CDR1 is SNHLY and CDR2 is FYNNEI in the germline V gene. Trimming removed 7 bases from V and 5 bases from J; junction bases left unmatched: 6. The CDR3 spans 14 residues. CDR3 DNA sequence: TGTGCCAGCAAATCTACAGGGGGCTATCAGCCCCAGCATTTT. Translating it yields CASKSTGGYQPQHF.

The chain uses TRBV7-4 and TRBJ2-7, with D perhaps being TRBD1 or TRBD2 (5 bases each). V was clipped by 6 bases and J by 7 bases, with 22 bases between them. The CDR3 spans 15 residues. CDR1 is SGHVT, CDR2 SQSDAQ, per germline. The CDR3 loop is CASSRYQGPSGEQYF. The CDR3 nucleotides read TGTGCCAGCAGTCGTTACCAGGGCCCCTCGGGGGAGCAGTACTTC.

This clone was seen once. The V gene is TRBV2, the J gene TRBJ1-4; no definite D call. V lost 8 bases, J lost 2 bases, and 9 bases lay in between. Germline CDR1 SNHLY, CDR2 FYNNEI. This CDR3 spans 13 amino acids. CDR3 coding DNA: TGTGCCAGCGTGGAGGGTACTAATGAAAAACTGTTTTTT. This sequence encodes CASVEGTNEKLFF. The whole variable domain, remainder taken from reference TRBV2 and TRBJ1-4, is EPEVTQTPSHQVTQMGQEVILRCVPISNHLYFYWYRQILGQKVEFLVSFYNNEISEKSEIFDDQFSVERPDGSNFTLKIRSTKLEDSAMYFCASVEGTNEKLFFGSGTQLSVL.

The chain couples TRBV6-5 to TRBJ2-5; 11 bases fit TRBD2. Germline trimming cut 5 bases from V and 5 bases from J; bases unmatched to any gene: 7. Per the germline V gene, CDR1 is MNHEY and CDR2 is SVGAGI. There are 15 residues in the CDR3. The CDR3 DNA sequence: TGTGCCAGCAGTCGAACTAGCGGGAGTGGGGAGACCCAGTACTTC. This gives the protein CASSRTSGSGETQYF.

This chain connects TRBV6-5 to TRBJ1-4; possibly TRBD1 for D (6 bases). Germline V gene lookup returns CDR1 MNHEY and CDR2 SVGAGI. V was shortened by 6 bases and J by 6 bases, with 17 bases between the two germline ends. This CDR3 region has 15 residues. CDR3 loop: CASSPAEGGYEKLFF. The CDR3 region has the DNA TGTGCCAGCAGCCCCGCGGAAGGGGGATATGAAAAACTGTTTTTT.

This clone has just a few counts. This sequence joins TRBV28 and TRBJ2-5; 10 bases match TRBD2. J lost 6 bases, V lost 3 bases, and 10 bases had no gene match. The germline CDR1 and CDR2 sequences are MDHEN and SYDVKM. CDR3 length: 16 residues. CDR3 sequence reads: CASSFAASGSLKTQYF. CDR3 coding DNA: TGTGCCAGCAGTTTCGCGGCTAGCGGGAGTTTGAAGACCCAGTACTTC.

V usage is TRBV20-1 and J usage is TRBJ1-1; D unclear. Germline CDR1 is DFQATT and CDR2 is SNEGSKA (reference sequence). Trimming took 5 bases from V and 0 from J, leaving 4 bases between them. The CDR3 is 11 amino acids. CDR3 protein: CSAPLNTEAFF. The CDR3 region has the DNA TGCAGTGCTCCACTGAACACTGAAGCTTTCTTT.

V gene TRBV7-9 combines with J gene TRBJ2-3, with TRBD2 identical over 14 bases. The CDR3 runs to 16 residues. Germline V lookup: CDR1 SEHNR, CDR2 FQNEAQ (reference sequence). V lost 5 bases and J lost 5; bases outside the gene matches: 6. CDR3 nucleotides: TGTGCCAGCAGCCCCACCGGGACTAGCGGGAGAGATACGCAGTATTTT. This codes for CASSPTGTSGRDTQYF.

This chain links TRBV7-9 with TRBJ2-5; 8 bases match TRBD1. Germline lookup yields CDR1 SEHNR and CDR2 FQNEAQ (reference sequence). Germline trimming cut 4 bases from V and 4 bases from J; bases unmatched to any gene: 2. There are 13 residues in the CDR3. CDR3 DNA sequence: TGTGCCAGCAGCTCACAGGGGGGAGAGACCCAGTACTTC. It codes for CASSSQGGETQYF.

The chain has TRBV5-6 and TRBJ2-7; 9 bases fit TRBD1. With 2 bases clipped from V and 5 bases from J, the junction kept 5 bases outside the gene matches. The CDR3 loop spans 14 amino acids. The germline V gene encodes CDR1 SGHDT and CDR2 YYEEEE. The CDR3 loop is CASSLQGAEDEQYF. Written as DNA, the CDR3 is TGTGCCAGCAGCTTACAGGGGGCAGAGGACGAGCAGTACTTC.

The chain employs TRBV7-9 and TRBJ1-2; 12 nucleotides agree with TRBD1. This CDR3 spans 17 amino acids. V lost 2 bases, J lost 5 bases, and 9 bases stayed unmatched. CDR1 and CDR2 (germline): SEHNR, FQNEAQ (reference sequence). The DNA of the CDR3 is TGTGCCAGCAGCTTACCGCGGGACAGGGGGCGAGCATATGGCTACACCTTC. This translates into CASSLPRDRGRAYGYTF.

V is TRBV7-6 and J is TRBJ2-7, with D perhaps matching TRBD1 (5 bases). Germline CDR1 reads SGHVS; CDR2 reads FNYEAQ. With 5 bases removed from V and 6 bases from J, the gap between germline ends came to 11 bases. The CDR3 has 12 amino acids. The CDR3 region has the DNA TGTGCCAGCAGCCTCGGAACAGGCGAGCAGTACTTC. Its translation is CASSLGTGEQYF.

V gene TRBV27 combines with J gene TRBJ2-7, with D uncertain. The CDR3 totals 13 residues. V dropped 3 bases and J dropped 3 bases, with 9 bases sitting between them. Germline V lookup: CDR1 MNHEY, CDR2 SMNVEV (reference sequence). The CDR3 protein is CASSFSVSYEQYF. The CDR3 DNA follows: TGTGCCAGCAGTTTTTCGGTGAGCTACGAGCAGTACTTC.